This TCR beta chain is from a study of T cells in Graves' hyperthyroidism and ophthalmopathy. The V gene lost 5 bases and the J gene lost 2 bases, with 28 bases spanning the gap. This CDR3 has 20 residues. Amplification yielded TCR beta CDR3 regions, with RNA transcripts as the source. First-round RT-PCR of the TCR CDR3 relied on the HTBI primer set. TCRdb re-called the multiplex PCR reads with MiXCR, one entry per CDR3 protein. The sample shows some 570,000 distinct CDR3 sequences, 14% of them seen only once. Uncontrolled infection, other autoimmune disease, pregnancy or lactation barred patients from enrollment. Fresh 10 ml peripheral blood yielded PBMCs.

Sequencing was done on a sample of blood. The J gene is TRBJ2-1, the V gene TRBV12-3 or TRBV12-4; a weak D match, TRBD2 (7 bases). This TCR was recovered from a young woman with Graves' ophthalmopathy. The CDR3 nucleotides read TGTGCCAGCAGTCCCACACCCGGATCGGGGGGCAGGGAGGCCTACAATGAGCAGTTCTTC. Translated, it gives CASSPTPGSGGREAYNEQFF.